A single sample is the source of the 18 T cell receptor beta chains below, sequenced in a study of blood T cell repertoires in COVID-19. Assay: immunoSEQ multiplex PCR; the TCRdb copy retains only in-frame clones and omits some. The sample lists fewer than 200,000 clones, approximately 84% occurring once. Sample: peripheral blood. All receptors derive from a middle-aged man who had recovered from COVID-19.

This clone was observed once. This sequence joins TRBV29-1 and TRBJ2-2, with 16 bases aligning to TRBD2. J lost 3 bases, V lost 6 bases, and 16 bases had no gene match. The CDR3 runs 20 residues. Germline CDR1 and CDR2: SQVTM and ANQGSEA. The CDR3 sequence is CSVLTGTSGRAHQDTGELFF. In nucleotides, the CDR3 is TGCAGCGTCCTGACCGGGACTAGCGGGAGGGCCCACCAGGACACCGGGGAGCTGTTTTTT.

The rearrangement joins TRBV3-1 (or the pseudogene TRBV3-2) to TRBJ2-1; a possible D gene is TRBD1 (5 bases). The CDR3 length is 15 residues. Between the trimmed V and J ends, which lost 1 base and 6 bases, there was a span of 13 bases. The germline gives CDR1 LGHDT, CDR2 YNNKEL (reference sequence). CDR3 sequence (DNA): TGTGCCAGCAGCCAAGTCGGCAGGGTGGGCAATGAGCAGTTCTTC. It translates to CASSQVGRVGNEQFF.

The rearrangement uses TRBV9 and TRBJ2-3, with D possibly TRBD2 on 5 matching bases. The length of the CDR3 is 15 residues. The V and J ends lost 2 bases and 0 bases respectively, with 10 bases between them. The germline V gene encodes CDR1 SGDLS and CDR2 YYNGEE. The CDR3 loop is CASSVQAVSTDTQYF. CDR3 nucleotide sequence: TGTGCCAGCAGCGTCCAAGCGGTAAGCACAGATACGCAGTATTTT. Full variable domain (rest looked up from reference TRBV9 and TRBJ2-3): DSGVTQTPKHLITATGQRVTLRCSPRSGDLSVYWYQQSLDQGLQFLIQYYNGEERAKGNILERFSAQQFPDLHSELNLSSLELGDSALYFCASSVQAVSTDTQYFGPGTRLTVL.

The rearrangement uses TRBV7-2 and TRBJ1-3; D gene unclear. V lost 5 bases and J lost 2, with 10 bases in between. Germline V CDR1 and CDR2: SGHTA, FQGNSA. This CDR3 contains 14 residues. CDR3 DNA: TGTGCCAGCAGCCCACCGGGTACTGGAAACACCATATATTTT. This translates into CASSPPGTGNTIYF.

The chain combines TRBV12-5 with TRBJ2-1, with 12 bases matching TRBD2. The CDR3 totals 13 residues. V was clipped by 6 bases and J by 7 bases; unmatched bases: 1. Germline V gives CDR1 LGHNT, CDR2 FRNRAP. This chain's CDR3 is CASGLAGGNEQFF. Written as DNA, the CDR3 is TGTGCTAGTGGGCTAGCGGGAGGGAATGAGCAGTTCTTC.

The chain carries TRBV19 and TRBJ1-2; D is unclear. Trimming removed 3 bases at V and 5 bases at J, with 4 bases between. Looked up from germline, CDR1 is LNHDA and CDR2 is SQIVND (reference sequence). The CDR3 has 11 amino acids. This CDR3 reads CASSMQYGYTF. CDR3 sequence (DNA): TGTGCCAGTAGTATGCAGTATGGCTACACCTTC.

CDR3 sequence: CASSIGAGTNEQFF. CDR3 sequence (DNA): TGTGCCAGTAGTATAGGGGCGGGGACCAATGAGCAGTTCTTC. This chain joins TRBV19 and TRBJ2-1; possibly TRBD2 for D (6 bases). CDR3 length equals 14 residues. In germline, CDR1 is LNHDA, CDR2 SQIVND (reference sequence). The ends were cut back, 1 base at V and 6 bases at J, with 10 bases in the middle.

This clone has only one observation. The chain recombines TRBV12-5 with TRBJ1-1; possibly TRBD1 for D (5 bases). The germline V gene has CDR1 LGHNT and CDR2 FRNRAP. This CDR3 comprises 15 residues. Trimming pared 5 bases from V and 1 base from J, leaving 14 bases between. CDR3 residues: CASGRWGQQNTEAFF. CDR3 DNA sequence: TGTGCTAGTGGTCGTTGGGGCCAGCAGAACACTGAAGCTTTCTTT.

CDR3 residues: CATSDKHFRDRACYEQYF. CDR3 bases: TGTGCCACCAGTGATAAACATTTCCGGGACAGGGCCTGCTACGAGCAGTACTTC. The chain couples TRBV24-1 to TRBJ2-7, with 9 bases lining up with TRBD1. The CDR3 runs 18 residues. Per germline, CDR1 KGHDR and CDR2 SFDVKD. V shed 3 bases, J shed 3 bases, and the junction held 14 bases outside the gene matches.

This clone was seen only a few times. The rearrangement uses TRBV9 and TRBJ2-1, with TRBD2 matching over 11 bases. J gave up 0 bases and V 3 bases, and 8 bases lay outside the gene matches. This CDR3 is built from 18 residues. Per germline, CDR1 SGDLS and CDR2 YYNGEE. The CDR3 loop reads CASSETSGKPSSYNEQFF. DNA of the CDR3: TGTGCCAGCAGCGAGACTAGCGGGAAACCGAGCTCCTACAATGAGCAGTTCTTC.

The chain joins TRBV5-1 to TRBJ1-6; 11 nucleotides agree with TRBD1. This CDR3 has 16 residues. V lost 4 bases, J lost 9 bases, and 9 bases stayed unmatched. Germline V gene sequence: CDR1 SGHRS, CDR2 YFSETQ. The CDR3 DNA follows: TGCGCCAGCAGCAAAAATCCGGGACAGGGGGGTTCACCCCTCCACTTT. Encoded protein: CASSKNPGQGGSPLHF.

The chain is built from TRBV7-3 and TRBJ2-1; 8 nucleotides line up with TRBD2. There are 15 residues in the CDR3. After removal of 1 base from V and 5 bases from J, the junction contained 4 bases not matched to a gene. Germline CDR1 SGHTA, CDR2 FQGTGA. This CDR3 is CASSLMLAGNNEQFF. CDR3 bases: TGTGCCAGCAGCTTAATGCTAGCGGGCAACAATGAGCAGTTCTTC.

The V gene is TRBV30, the J gene TRBJ2-6; perhaps TRBD1 as D (6 bases). V was pared by 1 base and J by 4 bases, with 11 bases between. The CDR3 is made up of 15 amino acids. The V gene's germline CDR1 is GTSNPN and CDR2 SVGIG (reference sequence). The CDR3 loop reads CAWSAQGKGANVLTF. The CDR3 DNA reads as TGTGCCTGGAGTGCCCAGGGGAAGGGGGCCAACGTCCTGACTTTC.

The J gene is TRBJ2-5, the V gene TRBV6-2 or TRBV6-3; D might be TRBD1 (6 bases). The CDR3 contains 16 residues. Germline CDR1 reads MNHEY; CDR2 reads SVGEGT. Trimming removed 6 bases from V and 0 bases from J, with 17 bases in between. The CDR3 loop is CASSSEDRKYQETQYF. The CDR3 DNA reads TGTGCCAGCAGCTCCGAGGACAGAAAGTACCAAGAGACCCAGTACTTC.

In the case of this clone: Other DNA sequences in this sample translate to the same CDR3. CDR3 sequence (DNA): TGTGCCAGCAGCGTCGAGGGGGCACAAGAGACCCAGTACTTC. As protein: CASSVEGAQETQYF. V is TRBV9 and J is TRBJ2-5; TRBD1 matches 7 bases. The CDR3 runs to 14 residues. Germline V gene sequence: CDR1 SGDLS, CDR2 YYNGEE. Losses at the gene ends were 2 bases for V and 2 bases for J; bases not matched to a gene: 3.

V is TRBV18 and J is TRBJ1-5; D gene ambiguous. The CDR3 extends over 14 amino acids. V dropped 6 bases and J dropped 0 bases, with 9 bases sitting between them. Germline lookup yields CDR1 KGHSH and CDR2 LQKENI. The CDR3 DNA sequence: TGTGCCAGCTCCCTGTCTTCTAGCAATCAGCCCCAGCATTTT. Residues: CASSLSSSNQPQHF.

This clone has only one observation. The chain is built from TRBV5-1 and TRBJ2-2; D is possibly TRBD1 (6 bases). The CDR3 covers 14 residues. CDR1 and CDR2 from the germline V gene are SGHRS and YFSETQ. Trimming removed 5 bases at V and 3 bases at J, with 11 bases between. The CDR3 loop reads CASSQTGHTGELFF. CDR3 coding DNA: TGCGCCAGCAGTCAAACAGGGCACACCGGGGAGCTGTTTTTT.

This chain links TRBV5-6 with TRBJ2-5; D is ambiguous. This CDR3 is 14 amino acids long. Germline V lookup: CDR1 SGHDT, CDR2 YYEEEE. The ends were cut back, 4 bases at V and 5 bases at J, with 15 bases in the middle. CDR3 residues: CASSESFKRETQYF. In DNA, the CDR3 is TGTGCCAGCAGCGAAAGCTTCAAGAGGGAGACCCAGTACTTC.